The T cell receptor (beta chain) under discussion was sequenced for a study of shared clonotypes between healthy human individuals. Study-wide findings and caveats: It was anticipated that sequencing depth would influence how many clonotypes donors shared.

The germline CDR1 and CDR2 sequences are MNHNY and SVGAGI (reference sequence). This CDR3 has 16 amino acids. J was trimmed by 6 bases and V by 5 bases; bases with no gene match: 12. Using immunoSEQ multiplex PCR, the repertoire was profiled, and TCRdb retains in-frame clones only, with some absent. The sample includes around 700,000 clones, less than 85% of them seen just once. This clone has more than one count but fewer than ten. Its cognate antigen is unknown. Sequencing input: memory CD4+ T cells sorted from blood. Subset: CD45RA-negative fraction. The chain combines TRBV6-6 with TRBJ2-7, with 11 bases that match TRBD2. The source is a woman in her 30s in good health. CDR3 sequence: CASSRTTSGSWVEQYF. The CDR3 DNA reads as TGTGCCAGCAGTCGGACCACTAGCGGGAGTTGGGTCGAGCAGTACTTC.